This section outlines one T cell receptor beta chain sequence together with its context. No cognate antigen has been identified for it. Looking up the germline V gene (reference sequence) yields CDR1 LNHDA and CDR2 SQIVND. Counted from cysteine to phenylalanine, this CDR3 has 14 amino acids. DNA is not recorded here. The sample is drawn from a study of CD8 T cells in cerebrospinal fluid in Alzheimer's disease (dated by TCRdb to 2018 to 2020). Broadly, across the study: To assess CSF T cell clonal expansion, the study used two single-cell approaches: plate-based nested PCR sequencing and droplet-based sequencing. A total of about 23 samples were covered by the CSF gene-expression analysis, in which Parkinson's disease patients were included. In the droplet-based CSF analysis comparing patients with controls, roughly 10 healthy controls (around 11,000 cells) and roughly 10 patients with MCI or Alzheimer's disease (about 10,000 cells) were included. Whether clonally expanded T cells were present in cerebrospinal fluid from healthy elderly individuals and from patients with neurodegenerative disease was tested. Results the study describes overall, beyond this receptor: In pooled data, a highly expanded clone (at least 3% of TCRs) was found in 1 of 10 healthy subjects versus most of the 6 Alzheimer's patients. The EBV-specific clones were neither the most highly expanded clones nor enriched among patients. Only samples with detectable clones (roughly 11 healthy, 5 MCI, 5 AD, 6 PD) were included in the overall clonality comparison. It was cautioned by the authors that a causal link between EBV and Alzheimer's disease is not established by the detection of EBV-specific TCRs in CSF. In patients with MCI or Alzheimer's disease, the biggest CSF clone accounted for a larger percentage of TCRs than in controls.

Acute infectious disease was absent in all participants, and all participants were in good physical condition. Neurodegeneration in patients was confirmed using biomarkers including neurofilament, amyloid-beta and tau. Live CSF cells for droplet-based sequencing were sorted with a live/dead marker. CSF was obtained by lumbar puncture, and immune cells were pelleted by centrifugation at 300g. CSF samples were inspected for red blood cells, and any blood-contaminated sample was excluded. CSF cells were cryopreserved in freezing medium, frozen overnight at -80 degrees C, and subsequently stored in liquid nitrogen. CSF samples were stored for less than six months before analysis. Library creation used 10x single-cell sequencing. 10X Genomics single-cell V(D)J and 5' gene-expression libraries were used to profile CSF cells. CSF single-cell TCR libraries were sequenced on an Illumina NextSeq550. From the authors' description of their analysis: After V(D)J reads were mapped to the vdj-GRCh38 alts ensemble 2.0.0 reference, the Cell Ranger vdj pipeline was used to analyse the reads. Cell barcodes sharing the same set of productive CDR3 nucleotide sequences were defined as clonotypes. To link clonality with transcriptional profiles, clonotype information was incorporated into Seurat v3.0 gene-expression metadata. CSF cells with more than 1,800 genes, more than 7,500 UMIs or more than 10% mitochondrial reads were excluded. CDR3-beta sequences were compared against VDJdb to identify TCRs with known antigen specificity. Clone sharing was examined by network analysis using the R package qgraph, in which only TCRs with complete alpha and beta chains were included. Reprocessed by TCRdb, the reads give a single entry per CDR3 protein sequence, without DNA. The V and J calls here are based on TCRdb, not the publication. The table for this sample shows approximately 1,500 distinct CDR3 sequences. The ten largest clones capture around 19% of the sample.

Sequencing was performed on cerebrospinal fluid. Here the chain combines TRBV19 and TRBJ1-3; TCRdb designates TRBD1, a call that cannot be tested without DNA. This TCR derives from a human donor with mild cognitive impairment. The CDR3 has the sequence CATRQGGSGNTIYF.